Listed below are T cell receptor beta chains from one sample, sequenced in a study of monozygotic twins with cystic fibrosis. Sequencing used immunoSEQ multiplex PCR; TCRdb keeps in-frame clones, though not all of them. The repertoire holds 30,000 to 35,000 clones, with over 60% as singletons. Sequencing was carried out using blood. The receptors were gathered from a girl between 10 and 17 years old with cystic fibrosis. Each CDR3 is given with its conserved first and last residue. The order of the fields is J gene, V gene, D gene, clone size, CDR3 protein, CDR3 DNA. The D gene is left open where the match is weak. Some rows mark clone size as missing; the rest say once, few, many or name a class of expanded clone.

TRBJ2-7 | TRBV28 | - | - | CASNSATGLSIYEQYF | TGTGCCAGCAACTCGGCGACCGGACTATCTATCTACGAGCAGTACTTC
TRBJ2-2 | TRBV5-3 | - | - | CARSHGTGTTGELFF | TGTGCCAGAAGCCACGGGACGGGAACCACCGGGGAGCTGTTTTTT
TRBJ2-3 | TRBV5-1 | - | once | CASSLEEGATDTQYF | TGCGCCAGCAGCTTGGAGGAGGGGGCCACAGATACGCAGTATTTT
TRBJ2-2 | TRBV30 | TRBD2 | - | CASTRLTSGRPGELFF | TGTGCCTCCACCCGCCTGACTAGCGGGAGGCCCGGGGAGCTGTTTTTT
TRBJ1-4 | TRBV29-1 | - | - | CSAQDGRGEKLFF | TGCAGCGCACAGGACGGACGGGGGGAAAAACTGTTTTTT
TRBJ1-3 | TRBV7-6 | - | - | CASSLGFGGASGNTIYF | TGTGCCAGCAGCTTAGGATTTGGGGGGGCCTCTGGAAACACCATATATTTT
TRBJ1-2 | TRBV20-1 | - | - | CSVSPNYGYTF | TGCAGTGTCTCCCCAAACTATGGCTACACCTTC
TRBJ1-2 | TRBV7-2 | - | - | CASSLGQNGYTF | TGTGCCAGCAGCTTGGGACAAAATGGCTACACCTTC
TRBJ2-2 | TRBV18 | - | - | CASSPFNRELFF | TGTGCCAGCTCACCTTTTAACAGGGAGCTGTTTTTT
TRBJ1-4 | TRBV29-1 | - | - | CSAVLGINEKLFF | TGCAGCGCTGTGTTGGGTATCAATGAAAAACTGTTTTTT
TRBJ1-1 | TRBV19 | - | - | CASSMGAGNTEAFF | TGTGCCAGTAGTATGGGCGCGGGGAACACTGAAGCTTTCTTT
TRBJ2-6 | TRBV7-6 | - | - | CASSPGVGRSGANVLTF | TGTGCCAGCAGCCCAGGGGTGGGTAGGTCTGGGGCCAACGTCCTGACTTTC
TRBJ2-3 | TRBV7-9 | - | - | CASSLVFGKSPTDTQYF | TGTGCCAGCAGCTTAGTTTTTGGGAAATCCCCCACAGATACGCAGTATTTT
TRBJ1-1 | TRBV28 | - | few | CASSPPGRRAFF | TGTGCCAGCAGTCCCCCCGGAAGACGGGCTTTCTTT
TRBJ2-6 | TRBV29-1 | - | - | CSASPGDSANVLTF | TGCAGCGCCTCCCCCGGGGATAGCGCCAACGTCCTGACTTTC
TRBJ1-4 | TRBV5-1 | - | - | CASRTDTRLWEKLFF | TGCGCCAGCAGGACGGACACACGCCTGTGGGAAAAACTGTTTTTT
TRBJ1-4 | TRBV15 | - | few | CATSRGTGNLDEKLFF | TGTGCCACCAGCAGAGGAACCGGGAACCTAGATGAAAAACTGTTTTTT
TRBJ1-1 | TRBV5-4 | - | - | CASSPHPEPYNTEAFF | TGTGCCAGCAGCCCCCACCCAGAGCCCTATAACACTGAAGCTTTCTTT
TRBJ1-3 | TRBV4-3 | TRBD1 | - | CASSQGGRGPDTIYF | TGCGCCAGCAGCCAAGGTGGCAGGGGGCCAGACACCATATATTTT
TRBJ2-4 | TRBV28 | TRBD2 | - | CASGTPSGRAKNIQYF | TGTGCCAGCGGCACCCCTAGCGGGAGGGCCAAAAACATTCAGTACTTC
TRBJ1-5 | TRBV11-2 | TRBD1 | - | CASSPRDRVDQPQHF | TGTGCCAGCAGCCCCCGGGACAGGGTTGATCAGCCCCAGCATTTT
TRBJ2-1 | TRBV5-1 | - | - | CASSLNRPDNEQFF | TGCGCCAGCAGCTTGAATCGGCCAGACAATGAGCAGTTCTTC
TRBJ2-7 | TRBV7-9 | - | - | CASSFTPNPYEQYF | TGTGCCAGCTCTTTTACGCCGAACCCCTACGAGCAGTACTTC
TRBJ2-3 | TRBV5-4 | - | - | CASSLGGKATDTQYF | TGTGCCAGCAGCTTGGGGGGGAAGGCCACAGATACGCAGTATTTT
TRBJ2-7 | TRBV27 | TRBD2 | - | CASRLRSGKTYEQYF | TGTGCCAGCAGGCTCCGTAGCGGGAAGACGTACGAGCAGTACTTC
TRBJ2-1 | TRBV10-3 | TRBD2 | - | CAIGKGLAGDEQFF | TGTGCCATCGGAAAGGGACTAGCGGGAGATGAGCAGTTCTTC